This passage covers 17 T cell receptor beta chains from one sample sequenced in a study of blood T cell repertoires in COVID-19. This table comes from immunoSEQ multiplex PCR, and its TCRdb copy is limited to in-frame clones, with some not included. The sample has 60,000 to 70,000 clones; roughly three quarters are singletons. The source material was peripheral blood. These receptors originate from a woman older than 75 with acute or convalescent COVID-19.

The rearrangement links TRBV7-2 to TRBJ2-1; D may be TRBD1 (6 bases). The CDR3 consists of 15 residues. V was trimmed by 5 bases and J by 0 bases, leaving 11 bases between them. Germline CDR1 reads SGHTA; CDR2 reads FQGNSA. CDR3 in DNA: TGTGCCAGCAGCGTGGGACACAGCTCCTACAATGAGCAGTTCTTC. Its protein is CASSVGHSSYNEQFF.

V gene TRBV7-3 combines with J gene TRBJ2-1; 7 positions match TRBD1. V was pared by 3 bases and J by 4 bases, with 6 bases of the junction left unmatched. CDR1 is SGHTA and CDR2 is FQGTGA in the germline V gene. The CDR3 sequence is 15 residues long. The CDR3 DNA sequence: TGTGCCAGCAGCTTGTTGACAGGGCGGTACAATGAGCAGTTCTTC. It yields the protein CASSLLTGRYNEQFF. Together with reference TRBV7-3 and TRBJ2-1, the CDR3 gives the full variable domain: GAGVSQTPSNKVTEKGKYVELRCDPISGHTALYWYRQSLGQGPEFLIYFQGTGAADDSGLPNDRFFAVRPEGSVSTLKIQRTERGDSAVYLCASSLLTGRYNEQFFGPGTRLTVL.

This clone has a count of ten or more. The V call is TRBV7-9, the J call TRBJ2-2; 13 bases agree with TRBD2. The trim removed 5 bases at V and 7 bases at J, leaving 10 bases unmatched. The CDR3 covers 17 residues. CDR1 and CDR2 from the germline V gene are SEHNR and FQNEAQ (reference sequence). DNA of the CDR3: TGTGCCAGCAGCCAACCGCGGACTAGCGGGAGAATCGGGGAGCTGTTTTTT. This sequence encodes CASSQPRTSGRIGELFF.

J is TRBJ1-1 and V is TRBV5-1; D is unresolved. The CDR3 has 14 amino acids. Trimming shortened V by 2 bases and J by 5 bases, and 13 bases separated the two germline ends. CDR1 is SGHRS, CDR2 YFSETQ, per germline. The CDR3 nucleotides read TGCGCCAGCAGCTTTGCGGGCTCGGGGACTGAAGCTTTCTTT. This codes for CASSFAGSGTEAFF. Full variable domain (missing parts from reference TRBV5-1 and TRBJ1-1): KAGVTQTPRYLIKTRGQQVTLSCSPISGHRSVSWYQQTPGQGLQFLFEYFSETQRNKGNFPGRFSGRQFSNSRSEMNVSTLELGDSALYLCASSFAGSGTEAFFGQGTRLTVV.

This rearrangement joins TRBV5-1 to TRBJ2-7; perhaps TRBD2 as D (6 bases). Looked up from germline, CDR1 is SGHRS and CDR2 is YFSETQ. V was clipped by 4 bases and J by 7 bases, with 21 bases between them. CDR3 size: 15 residues. CDR3 nucleotide sequence: TGCGCCAGCAGCCCTACAGCGGGCCCTACTGGGGAGCAGTACTTC. Translating gives CASSPTAGPTGEQYF.

The chain uses TRBV7-2 and TRBJ1-5; D perhaps matches TRBD1 (6 bases). CDR3 length: 14 residues. The germline V gene encodes CDR1 SGHTA and CDR2 FQGNSA. V was pared by 8 bases and J by 3 bases, with 14 bases between. This CDR3 is CASAQGSNNQPQHF. The CDR3 nucleotides are TGTGCCAGCGCTCAGGGGAGTAACAATCAGCCCCAGCATTTT. The entire variable domain, with the rest obtained from reference TRBV7-2 and TRBJ1-5, is as follows: GAGVSQSPSNKVTEKGKDVELRCDPISGHTALYWYRQSLGQGLEFLIYFQGNSAPDKSGLPSDRFSAERTGGSVSTLTIQRTQQEDSAVYLCASAQGSNNQPQHFGDGTRLSIL.

The genes are TRBV28 and TRBJ2-2; 7 bases match TRBD2. With 5 bases clipped from V and 3 bases from J, the junction kept 6 bases outside the gene matches. The CDR3 covers 15 residues. Germline V lookup: CDR1 MDHEN, CDR2 SYDVKM. The CDR3 DNA is TGTGCCAGCAGTCGGAATCTAGCGGACACCGGGGAGCTGTTTTTT. It codes for CASSRNLADTGELFF.

This clone has just one count. The V gene is TRBV5-4, the J gene TRBJ2-7; 9 bases align to TRBD1. V was pared by 4 bases and J by 2 bases, with 13 bases of the junction left unmatched. This CDR3 spans 17 amino acids. The germline gives CDR1 SGHNT, CDR2 YYREEE (reference sequence). The CDR3 loop reads CASSPRRAGQGAYEQYF. CDR3 in DNA: TGTGCCAGCAGCCCCCGGCGTGCGGGACAGGGAGCCTACGAGCAGTACTTC.

This clone has only one observation. The chain carries TRBV12-3 or TRBV12-4 and TRBJ1-2; D is ambiguous. The CDR3 is 13 residues long. Trimming removed 5 bases from V and 3 bases from J, with 10 bases in between. The CDR3 sequence is CASSLASHYGYTF. CDR3 nucleotides: TGTGCCAGCAGTCTGGCATCCCACTATGGCTACACCTTC.

This clone was seen more than once but under ten times. The V call is TRBV15, the J call TRBJ2-7; 9 bases align to TRBD2. V gave up 5 bases and J gave up 3 bases; unmatched junction bases: 14. Germline CDR1 LNHNV, CDR2 YYDKDF (reference sequence). The CDR3 runs to 17 residues. This chain's CDR3 is CATSSTEGLAGFYEQYF. In DNA form, the CDR3 reads TGTGCCACCAGCTCCACCGAGGGTCTAGCGGGATTCTACGAGCAGTACTTC. Combining the CDR3 with reference TRBV15 and TRBJ2-7 gives the whole variable domain DAMVIQNPRYQVTQFGKPVTLSCSQTLNHNVMYWYQQKSSQAPKLLFHYYDKDFNNEADTPDNFQSRRPNTSFCFLDIRSPGLGDTAMYLCATSSTEGLAGFYEQYFGPGTRLTVT.

This clone was recorded once. The rearrangement joins TRBV10-1 to TRBJ2-7, with 8 nucleotides matching TRBD2. The germline V gene encodes CDR1 WNHNN and CDR2 SYGVQD (reference sequence). CDR3 length: 16 residues. V dropped 0 bases and J dropped 4; count of bases not matched to a gene: 8. Here the CDR3 reads CASSESDGRAPYEQYF. The CDR3 DNA is TGCGCCAGCAGTGAGTCGGACGGGAGGGCCCCGTACGAGCAGTACTTC.

The J gene is TRBJ2-3, the V gene TRBV7-9, with a weak D call TRBD2 (6 bases). V gave up 1 base and J gave up 4 bases, with 6 bases separating them. The CDR3 length is 13 residues. CDR1 and CDR2 from the germline V gene are SEHNR and FQNEAQ (reference sequence). The CDR3 here is CASSLGGADTQYF. The CDR3 DNA reads as TGTGCCAGCAGCTTAGGGGGGGCAGATACGCAGTATTTT. Combining the CDR3 with reference TRBV7-9 and TRBJ2-3 gives the whole variable domain DTGVSQNPRHKITKRGQNVTFRCDPISEHNRLYWYRQTLGQGPEFLTYFQNEAQLEKSRLLSDRFSAERPKGSFSTLEIQRTEQGDSAMYLCASSLGGADTQYFGPGTRLTVL.

The chain links TRBV5-1 to TRBJ2-3; the match to TRBD2 covers 9 bases. V was clipped by 2 bases and J by 4 bases; unmatched bases: 5. The CDR3 is made up of 15 amino acids. Germline-derived CDR1 and CDR2 are SGHRS and YFSETQ. The CDR3 loop reads CASSLGGGAADTQYF. CDR3 nucleotides: TGCGCCAGCAGCTTAGGCGGGGGGGCCGCAGATACGCAGTATTTT.

V is TRBV5-4 and J is TRBJ2-3; D possibly corresponds to TRBD2 (5 bases). The CDR3 is 14 residues long. Per germline, CDR1 SGHNT and CDR2 YYREEE (reference sequence). V lost 4 bases, J lost 4 bases, and 13 bases lay in between. Here the CDR3 reads CASSVQPGADTQYF. CDR3 sequence (DNA): TGTGCCAGCAGCGTCCAGCCCGGGGCAGATACGCAGTATTTT.

The V call is TRBV5-1, the J call TRBJ2-7, with a tentative D call TRBD2 (6 bases). CDR1 and CDR2 (germline): SGHRS, YFSETQ. CDR3 length: 14 amino acids. Trimming took 2 bases from V and 6 from J, leaving 15 bases between them. Written as DNA, the CDR3 is TGCGCCAGCAGCTTTAGCGGACCCGTCCGCGAGCAGTACTTC. Its protein is CASSFSGPVREQYF.

The J gene is TRBJ2-7, the V gene TRBV14; TRBD2 agrees at 9 bases. Germline CDR1 and CDR2: SGHDN and FVKESK. The CDR3 is 16 amino acids. The junction had 5 bases not matched to a gene; V was cut back by 0 bases and J by 2 bases. CDR3 loop: CASSQDMASGAYEQYF. The CDR3 DNA sequence: TGTGCCAGCAGCCAAGATATGGCTAGCGGGGCCTACGAGCAGTACTTC.

This clone was picked up one time. The rearrangement links TRBV5-1 to TRBJ1-1, with D possibly matching TRBD1 (6 bases). CDR1 is SGHRS and CDR2 is YFSETQ in the germline V gene. V lost 1 base, J lost 4 bases, and 20 bases lay in between. The CDR3 extends over 17 amino acids. In nucleotides, the CDR3 is TGCGCCAGCAGCTTGTCAGGGGCAGGAAACCAGGGCACTGAAGCTTTCTTT. This encodes CASSLSGAGNQGTEAFF. Drawing the rest from reference TRBV5-1 and TRBJ1-1, the complete variable domain is KAGVTQTPRYLIKTRGQQVTLSCSPISGHRSVSWYQQTPGQGLQFLFEYFSETQRNKGNFPGRFSGRQFSNSRSEMNVSTLELGDSALYLCASSLSGAGNQGTEAFFGQGTRLTVV.